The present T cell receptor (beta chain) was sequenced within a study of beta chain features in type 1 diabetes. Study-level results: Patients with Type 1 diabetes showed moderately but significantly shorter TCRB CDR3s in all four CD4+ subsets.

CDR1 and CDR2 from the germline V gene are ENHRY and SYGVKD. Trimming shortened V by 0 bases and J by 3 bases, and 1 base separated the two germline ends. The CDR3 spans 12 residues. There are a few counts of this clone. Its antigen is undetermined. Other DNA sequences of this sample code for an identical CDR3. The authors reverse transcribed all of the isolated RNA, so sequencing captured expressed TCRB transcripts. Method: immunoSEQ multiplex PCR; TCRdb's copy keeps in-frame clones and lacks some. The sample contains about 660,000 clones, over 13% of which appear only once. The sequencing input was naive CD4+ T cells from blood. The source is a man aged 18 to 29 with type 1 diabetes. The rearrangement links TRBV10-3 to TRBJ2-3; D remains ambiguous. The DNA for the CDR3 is TGTGCCATCAGTGAGTCGACAGATACGCAGTATTTT. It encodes CAISESTDTQYF.